Listed below are T cell receptor beta chains from one sample, sequenced in a study of T cells in Graves' hyperthyroidism and ophthalmopathy. MiXCR, applied by TCRdb to the multiplex PCR reads, yields one record per CDR3 protein. Of hundreds of thousands of distinct CDR3 sequences listed, roughly 37% are singletons. Sequencing input: blood. The receptors come from a young man with Graves' hyperthyroidism. CDR3s include the opening cysteine and the closing phenylalanine or tryptophan. The order of the fields is clone size, J gene, V gene, D gene, CDR3 protein, CDR3 DNA. D genes are given only for firm matches. Clone size is shown for a subset of rows, as once, few, many or a class of expanded clone.

clone_size: .
j_call: TRBJ2-5
v_call: TRBV7-2
d_call: .
cdr3_aa: CASSSMTGAGETQYF
cdr3_nt: TGTGCCAGCAGCTCGATGACAGGAGCAGGAGAGACCCAGTACTTC

clone_size: few
j_call: TRBJ1-1
v_call: TRBV27
d_call: .
cdr3_aa: CASSPQAMNTEAFF
cdr3_nt: TGTGCCAGCAGTCCGCAGGCCATGAACACTGAAGCTTTCTTT

clone_size: .
j_call: TRBJ1-2
v_call: TRBV6-1
d_call: TRBD1
cdr3_aa: CASRDRGSSYYGYTF
cdr3_nt: TGTGCCAGCCGGGACAGGGGAAGTAGTTACTATGGCTACACCTTC

clone_size: .
j_call: TRBJ2-2
v_call: TRBV4-3
d_call: TRBD2
cdr3_aa: CASSPGVASGHTGELFF
cdr3_nt: TGCGCCAGCAGCCCCGGGGTGGCTAGCGGTCACACCGGGGAGCTGTTTTTT

clone_size: many
j_call: TRBJ1-5
v_call: TRBV19
d_call: .
cdr3_aa: CASSIASGHSNQPQHF
cdr3_nt: TGTGCCAGTAGTATAGCCAGCGGACATAGCAATCAGCCCCAGCATTTT

clone_size: .
j_call: TRBJ2-7
v_call: TRBV4-1
d_call: TRBD1
cdr3_aa: CASSQSGTGVQRESEQYF
cdr3_nt: TGTGCCAGCAGCCAATCTGGGACAGGGGTACAGCGGGAGAGTGAGCAGTACTTC

clone_size: many
j_call: TRBJ2-5
v_call: TRBV7-9
d_call: .
cdr3_aa: CASSLELGRGETQYF
cdr3_nt: TGTGCCAGCAGCTTAGAGCTGGGCCGCGGAGAGACCCAGTACTTC

clone_size: .
j_call: TRBJ2-6
v_call: TRBV24-1
d_call: .
cdr3_aa: CATRGGEGANVLTF
cdr3_nt: TGTGCCACGAGGGGTGGTGAGGGGGCCAACGTCCTGACTTTC

clone_size: many
j_call: TRBJ2-5
v_call: TRBV12-3/TRBV12-4
d_call: .
cdr3_aa: CASSLNRQETQYF
cdr3_nt: TGTGCCAGCAGCTTAAACAGGCAAGAGACCCAGTACTTC

clone_size: .
j_call: TRBJ1-2
v_call: TRBV12-3/TRBV12-4
d_call: .
cdr3_aa: CASSFGAVIYGYTF
cdr3_nt: TGTGCCAGCAGTTTCGGGGCAGTGATCTATGGCTACACCTTC

clone_size: .
j_call: TRBJ2-7
v_call: TRBV7-8
d_call: TRBD1
cdr3_aa: CASNPGQATYEQYF
cdr3_nt: TGTGCCAGCAACCCGGGACAGGCCACCTACGAGCAGTACTTC

clone_size: .
j_call: TRBJ2-7
v_call: TRBV20-1
d_call: .
cdr3_aa: CSARGGGRISYEQYF
cdr3_nt: TGCAGTGCTAGGGGAGGGGGGAGAATCTCCTACGAGCAGTACTTC

clone_size: .
j_call: TRBJ2-7
v_call: TRBV20-1
d_call: .
cdr3_aa: CSARVMGGREQYF
cdr3_nt: TGCAGTGCTAGAGTTATGGGGGGGCGCGAGCAGTACTTC

clone_size: many
j_call: TRBJ1-1
v_call: TRBV2
d_call: .
cdr3_aa: CASSQLRDTEAFF
cdr3_nt: TGTGCCAGCAGCCAGCTCCGGGACACTGAAGCTTTCTTT

clone_size: .
j_call: TRBJ1-5
v_call: TRBV20-1
d_call: TRBD1
cdr3_aa: CSAREGTADQPQHF
cdr3_nt: TGCAGTGCTAGGGAAGGGACAGCAGATCAGCCCCAGCATTTT

clone_size: few
j_call: TRBJ1-1
v_call: TRBV2
d_call: .
cdr3_aa: CASSGAGTLNTEAFF
cdr3_nt: TGTGCCAGCAGCGGGGCCGGGACGCTGAACACTGAAGCTTTCTTT

clone_size: many
j_call: TRBJ1-5
v_call: TRBV7-2
d_call: .
cdr3_aa: CASSSRTAEPQHF
cdr3_nt: TGTGCCAGCAGCTCCCGGACGGCCGAGCCCCAGCATTTT

clone_size: .
j_call: TRBJ2-7
v_call: TRBV2
d_call: TRBD1
cdr3_aa: CASSEETGGYEQYF
cdr3_nt: TGTGCCAGCAGTGAAGAGACAGGGGGCTACGAGCAGTACTTC

clone_size: few
j_call: TRBJ2-2
v_call: TRBV6-5
d_call: TRBD2
cdr3_aa: CASRVAGGSNTGELFF
cdr3_nt: TGTGCCAGCAGGGTAGCGGGAGGGTCGAACACCGGGGAGCTGTTTTTT

clone_size: .
j_call: TRBJ2-5
v_call: TRBV20-1
d_call: .
cdr3_aa: CSARDPASQETQYF
cdr3_nt: TGCAGTGCTAGAGATCCGGCTAGCCAAGAGACCCAGTACTTC

clone_size: .
j_call: TRBJ1-5
v_call: TRBV19
d_call: .
cdr3_aa: CALLSGGTSNQPQHF
cdr3_nt: TGTGCCCTCCTAAGCGGGGGGACTAGCAATCAGCCCCAGCATTTT

clone_size: .
j_call: TRBJ2-5
v_call: TRBV20-1
d_call: TRBD2
cdr3_aa: CSARDPRLAGGETQYF
cdr3_nt: TGCAGTGCTAGAGATCCCAGGCTAGCGGGGGGAGAGACCCAGTACTTC

clone_size: .
j_call: TRBJ2-5
v_call: TRBV5-6
d_call: TRBD2
cdr3_aa: CASSLPGTSTVQETQYF
cdr3_nt: TGTGCCAGCAGCTTGCCCGGGACTAGCACCGTCCAAGAGACCCAGTACTTC

clone_size: .
j_call: TRBJ1-3
v_call: TRBV7-2
d_call: .
cdr3_aa: CASSQDPAPGNTIYF
cdr3_nt: TGTGCCAGCAGCCAAGATCCGGCTCCTGGAAACACCATATATTTT

clone_size: once
j_call: TRBJ1-6
v_call: TRBV10-3
d_call: .
cdr3_aa: CAISEGGALHF
cdr3_nt: TGTGCCATCAGTGAGGGGGGAGCCCTCCACTTT

clone_size: .
j_call: TRBJ1-2
v_call: TRBV29-1
d_call: TRBD1
cdr3_aa: CSEAGTGDGYTF
cdr3_nt: TGCAGCGAGGCCGGGACAGGAGATGGCTACACCTTC

clone_size: few
j_call: TRBJ2-7
v_call: TRBV7-2
d_call: .
cdr3_aa: CASSPLDSYYEQYF
cdr3_nt: TGTGCCAGCAGTCCCCTGGACAGTTACTACGAGCAGTACTTC

clone_size: few
j_call: TRBJ2-7
v_call: TRBV12-3/TRBV12-4
d_call: .
cdr3_aa: CASSDRTEPEQYF
cdr3_nt: TGTGCCAGCAGTGACAGGACCGAACCCGAGCAGTACTTC

clone_size: many
j_call: TRBJ2-2
v_call: TRBV19
d_call: TRBD2
cdr3_aa: CASSSGTQVGELFF
cdr3_nt: TGTGCCAGTTCTAGCGGGACTCAGGTCGGGGAGCTGTTTTTT

clone_size: few
j_call: TRBJ1-1
v_call: TRBV20-1
d_call: TRBD1
cdr3_aa: CSARDGGRGRHSTEAFF
cdr3_nt: TGCAGTGCTAGAGATGGGGGGAGGGGGCGCCATAGCACTGAAGCTTTCTTT

clone_size: few
j_call: TRBJ1-2
v_call: TRBV5-6
d_call: .
cdr3_aa: CASSLAGKNYGYTF
cdr3_nt: TGTGCCAGCAGCTTGGCCGGGAAGAACTATGGCTACACCTTC

clone_size: once
j_call: TRBJ1-5
v_call: TRBV10-3
d_call: TRBD1
cdr3_aa: CAISMGQGVYSNQPQHF
cdr3_nt: TGTGCCATCAGCATGGGACAGGGCGTATATAGCAATCAGCCCCAGCATTTT

clone_size: .
j_call: TRBJ2-6
v_call: TRBV7-6
d_call: TRBD1
cdr3_aa: CASSLGGQGAYVLTF
cdr3_nt: TGTGCCAGCAGCTTAGGGGGACAGGGGGCTTACGTCCTGACTTTC

clone_size: .
j_call: TRBJ2-2
v_call: TRBV20-1
d_call: TRBD2
cdr3_aa: CSVLNSGGNTGELFF
cdr3_nt: TGCAGTGTCCTTAACTCGGGGGGGAACACCGGGGAGCTGTTTTTT

clone_size: .
j_call: TRBJ2-3
v_call: TRBV4-1
d_call: TRBD2
cdr3_aa: CASSQGLAGGSDTQYF
cdr3_nt: TGCGCCAGCAGCCAAGGTCTAGCGGGAGGATCAGATACGCAGTATTTT

clone_size: few
j_call: TRBJ1-2
v_call: TRBV7-2
d_call: TRBD1
cdr3_aa: CAGADRGGANYGYTF
cdr3_nt: TGTGCCGGCGCCGACAGGGGGGGAGCTAACTATGGCTACACCTTC

clone_size: few
j_call: TRBJ2-5
v_call: TRBV9
d_call: TRBD2
cdr3_aa: CASSVGLAGGLQETQYF
cdr3_nt: TGTGCCAGCAGCGTAGGGCTAGCGGGAGGCCTTCAAGAGACCCAGTACTTC